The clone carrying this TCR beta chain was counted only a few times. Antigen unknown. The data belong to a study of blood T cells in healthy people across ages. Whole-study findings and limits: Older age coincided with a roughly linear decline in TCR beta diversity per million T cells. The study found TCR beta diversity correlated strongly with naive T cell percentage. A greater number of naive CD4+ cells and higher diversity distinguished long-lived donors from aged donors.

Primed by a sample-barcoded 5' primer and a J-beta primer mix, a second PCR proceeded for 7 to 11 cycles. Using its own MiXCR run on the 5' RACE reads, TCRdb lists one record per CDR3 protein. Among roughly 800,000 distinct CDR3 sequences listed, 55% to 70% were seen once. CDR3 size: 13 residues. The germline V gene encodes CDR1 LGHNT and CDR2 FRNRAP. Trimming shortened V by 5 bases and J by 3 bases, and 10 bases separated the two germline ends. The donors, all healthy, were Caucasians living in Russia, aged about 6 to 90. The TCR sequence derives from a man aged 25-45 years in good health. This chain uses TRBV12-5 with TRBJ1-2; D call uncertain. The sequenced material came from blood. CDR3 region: CASGPPSDYGYTF. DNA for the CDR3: TGTGCTAGTGGTCCGCCGTCCGACTATGGCTACACCTTC.